This TCR beta chain comes out of a study of T cell responses to AZD1222 COVID-19 vaccine. General observations from the study: Baseline seropositives among AZD1222 recipients totaled only five to seven. Spike as a whole was targeted by vaccine-associated CD4 TCRs, dominant at 160-218 and 743-854. In all cases, repertoires were sampled only after the peak T cell response.

Libraries were prepared by immunoSEQ multiplex PCR; TCRdb keeps only in-frame clonotypes and omits some of them. The table shows 130,000 or so clones, with about 92% occurring only once. On this clone: The target antigen is unknown.

The sequence was obtained from an adult in good health. Source: peripheral blood, taken on day 0 of MenACWY control vaccination.

The CDR3 nucleotides read TGTGCCACCAGCAGAGGCGACAGCTACGAGCAGTACTTC. It translates to CATSRGDSYEQYF. The rearrangement uses TRBV15 and TRBJ2-7; D is possibly TRBD1 (5 bases). This CDR3 region has 13 residues. Trimming shortened V by 1 base and J by 3 bases, and 7 bases separated the two germline ends. Germline loops: CDR1 LNHNV, CDR2 YYDKDF (reference sequence).